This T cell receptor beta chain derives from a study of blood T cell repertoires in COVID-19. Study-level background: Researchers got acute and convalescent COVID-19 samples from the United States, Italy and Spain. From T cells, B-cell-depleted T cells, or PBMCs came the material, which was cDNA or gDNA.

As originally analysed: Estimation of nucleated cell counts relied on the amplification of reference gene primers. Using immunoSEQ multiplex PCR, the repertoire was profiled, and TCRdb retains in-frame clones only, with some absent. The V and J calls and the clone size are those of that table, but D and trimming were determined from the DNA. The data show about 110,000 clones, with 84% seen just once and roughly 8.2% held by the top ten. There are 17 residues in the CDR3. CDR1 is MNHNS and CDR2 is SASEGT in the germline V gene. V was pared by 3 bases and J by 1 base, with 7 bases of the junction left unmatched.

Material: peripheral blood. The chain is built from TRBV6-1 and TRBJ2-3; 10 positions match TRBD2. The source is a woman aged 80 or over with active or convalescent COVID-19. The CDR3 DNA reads TGTGCCAGCAGTGATCCCCCCGGGACTAGCGGCACAGATACGCAGTATTTT. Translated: CASSDPPGTSGTDTQYF.